These 17 T cell receptor beta chains originate from one sample sequenced in a study of blood T cell repertoires in COVID-19. Profiling relied on immunoSEQ multiplex PCR, and the TCRdb table lists in-frame clones only, not all of them. The sample comprises fewer than 400,000 clones, roughly 90% of which are singletons, and around 3.9% rests with the top ten. Sequenced: PBMCs or T cells enriched from blood (not recorded which). The receptors were gathered from a woman aged 25 to 39 who had been exposed to COVID-19.

V and J are TRBV12-3 or TRBV12-4 and TRBJ2-3; the D gene is possibly TRBD1 (5 bases). CDR3 length: 13 residues. Trimming took off 5 bases at V and 6 bases at J, with 12 bases between the two ends. This CDR3 is CASSPPPGDTQYF. CDR3 sequence (DNA): TGTGCCAGCAGTCCACCCCCAGGGGATACGCAGTATTTT.

The V gene is TRBV9, the J gene TRBJ2-4; D is unclear. Trimming left V 1 base short and J 0 bases short, with 8 bases between. CDR3 length equals 15 residues. Germline V gene lookup returns CDR1 SGDLS and CDR2 YYNGEE. The CDR3 region has the DNA TGTGCCAGCAGCGTATCGGGTCTAGCCAAAAACATTCAGTACTTC. Residues: CASSVSGLAKNIQYF.

The V call is TRBV29-1, the J call TRBJ2-5; a weak D match, TRBD1 (5 bases). In germline, CDR1 is SQVTM, CDR2 ANQGSEA. V was cut by 7 bases and J by 5 bases, with 20 bases left in between. This CDR3 comprises 14 residues. The CDR3 spells CSADVTARQETQYF. In DNA form, the CDR3 reads TGCAGCGCTGACGTGACAGCCCGACAGGAGACCCAGTACTTC.

This clone was recorded at least ten times. The V call is TRBV6-5, the J call TRBJ1-5, with D perhaps TRBD1 (6 bases). V gave up 5 bases and J gave up 6 bases, with 14 bases separating them. The CDR3 extends over 14 amino acids. CDR1 MNHEY and CDR2 SVGAGI come from the germline V gene. This CDR3 reads CASSPRQALQPQHF. The DNA of the CDR3 is TGTGCCAGCAGTCCCCGACAGGCCCTTCAGCCCCAGCATTTT.

V is TRBV2 and J is TRBJ2-5; 9 nucleotides agree with TRBD2. V dropped 5 bases and J dropped 4; count of bases not matched to a gene: 17. The length of the CDR3 is 18 residues. Germline V CDR1 and CDR2: SNHLY, FYNNEI. The CDR3 nucleotides are TGTGCCAGCAGTTCCTCTGCGGGGGGGCATATACGGGGAGAGACCCAGTACTTC. This encodes CASSSSAGGHIRGETQYF.

The genes are TRBV6-5 and TRBJ1-2; TRBD1 agrees at 9 bases. Germline CDR1 MNHEY, CDR2 SVGAGI. Losses at the gene ends were 0 bases for V and 6 bases for J; bases not matched to a gene: 5. This CDR3 region has 15 residues. Written as DNA, the CDR3 is TGTGCCAGCAGTTACTCTGCGACAGGGGGTGATGGCTACACCTTC. This codes for CASSYSATGGDGYTF.

This clone is a singleton in its sample. The chain uses TRBV10-1 and TRBJ1-2, with 9 bases identical to TRBD1. The CDR3 length is 14 residues. Germline V gene lookup returns CDR1 WNHNN and CDR2 SYGVQD (reference sequence). V shed 6 bases and J 6 bases; nucleotides not matched to a gene: 8. Written as DNA, the CDR3 is TGCGCCAGCAGAAGGACAGGGGAGAGGAATGGCTACACCTTC. Translation: CASRRTGERNGYTF.

In DNA, the CDR3 is TGTGCCAGCAGTATCACGGGGGCCTACGAGCAGTACTTC. Its protein product is CASSITGAYEQYF. This chain links TRBV2 with TRBJ2-7; tentatively, D is TRBD2 (6 bases). The germline V gene has CDR1 SNHLY and CDR2 FYNNEI. Trimming took 5 bases from V and 2 from J, leaving 10 bases between them. CDR3 length equals 13 residues.

The chain has TRBV19 and TRBJ1-4; 9 bases are a match to TRBD1. Trimming took 1 base from V and 8 from J; bases not matched to a gene: 5. The CDR3 covers 15 residues. CDR1 and CDR2 (germline): LNHDA, SQIVND (reference sequence). The CDR3 loop reads CASSIGWDRDEKLFF. CDR3 bases: TGTGCCAGTAGTATAGGATGGGACAGGGACGAAAAACTGTTTTTT.

The J gene is TRBJ1-3, the V gene TRBV2; D is unresolved. This CDR3 is 14 amino acids long. Germline CDR1 reads SNHLY; CDR2 reads FYNNEI. The germline V and J ends were trimmed by 7 bases and 4 bases, with 14 bases remaining between them. This chain's CDR3 is CASTRPVSGNTIYF. CDR3 coding DNA: TGTGCCAGCACGAGGCCGGTGTCGGGAAACACCATATATTTT.

On this clone itself: The sample contains more than one DNA sequence encoding this CDR3. The V call is TRBV3-1 (or the pseudogene TRBV3-2), the J call TRBJ2-7; D is unclear. With 1 base removed from V and 0 bases from J, the gap between germline ends came to 7 bases. The CDR3 sequence is 14 residues long. CDR1 and CDR2 from the germline V gene are LGHDT and YNNKEL (reference sequence). The CDR3, as DNA: TGTGCCAGCAGCCAAGTGGGCAGCTCCTACGAGCAGTACTTC. It yields the protein CASSQVGSSYEQYF.

The CDR3 bases are TGTGCCATCAGTGAAGGGGGAGGGGATAGCTATGGCTACACCTTC. Its protein is CAISEGGGDSYGYTF. The V gene is TRBV10-3, the J gene TRBJ1-2; D is perhaps TRBD1 (6 bases). CDR1 and CDR2 from the germline V gene are ENHRY and SYGVKD. The germline V and J ends were trimmed by 3 bases and 4 bases, with 15 bases remaining between them. This CDR3 region has 15 residues.

V and J are TRBV25-1 and TRBJ1-4; D not certain. CDR3 length equals 11 residues. Germline-derived CDR1 and CDR2 are MGHDK and SYGVNS. V was cut by 8 bases and J by 6 bases, with 7 bases left in between. CDR3 nucleotides: TGTGCCAGCCAGGAATATGAAAAACTGTTTTTT. It specifies CASQEYEKLFF.

This clone has just one count. The chain combines TRBV4-2 with TRBJ1-1, with 8 bases aligning to TRBD1. This CDR3 has 15 amino acids. The germline V gene encodes CDR1 LGHNA and CDR2 YNFKEQ. V trimming: 3 bases; J trimming: 3 bases; junction bases outside the gene matches: 6. In nucleotides, the CDR3 is TGTGCCAGCAGCCAGATGGACAGGGCTTACACTGAAGCTTTCTTT. Its protein is CASSQMDRAYTEAFF.

This clone was observed once. The chain joins TRBV6-4 to TRBJ2-1; possibly TRBD1 for D (6 bases). Per germline, CDR1 MRHNA and CDR2 SNTAGT. Trimming cost V 0 bases and J 7 bases, with 10 bases left between them. The CDR3 totals 14 residues. In DNA form, the CDR3 reads TGTGCCAGCAGTGACTCACAGGGCCGGAATGAGCAGTTCTTC. This codes for CASSDSQGRNEQFF.

This chain joins TRBV6-4 and TRBJ2-3, with 9 bases aligning to TRBD2. The J segment lost 6 bases and the V segment lost 2 bases, leaving 9 bases of the junction unmatched. The CDR3 has 16 residues. Germline assignment: CDR1 MRHNA and CDR2 SNTAGT. CDR3 DNA sequence: TGTGCCAGCAGTGACCGCGGGGGGGCCTCCTCCGATACGCAGTATTTT. This encodes CASSDRGGASSDTQYF.

This chain connects TRBV27 to TRBJ1-1; D unclear. V lost 2 bases and J lost 1, with 5 bases in between. The germline V gene has CDR1 MNHEY and CDR2 SMNVEV (reference sequence). The CDR3 runs 13 residues. Here the CDR3 DNA reads TGTGCCAGCAGTTTAGGCAGGAACACTGAAGCTTTCTTT. It yields the protein CASSLGRNTEAFF.